The table lists the clone carrying this TCR beta chain with a few counts. What it binds is unknown. These data come from a study of beta chain features in type 1 diabetes. Study-level background: The patients were much like the healthy donors in age, gender and cell yields.

Study-wide results and caveats: Moderate yet significant TCRB CDR3 shortening was seen in Type 1 diabetes patients in all four CD4+ subsets.

The germline CDR1 and CDR2 sequences are SQVTM and ANQGSEA. The length of the CDR3 is 12 residues. V was shortened by 8 bases and J by 1 base, with 11 bases between the two germline ends. What was sequenced were expressed TCRB transcripts, since all of the isolated RNA had been reverse transcribed. It was found that naive, central memory and regulatory T cell samples averaged about 3.57 million reads. Using immunoSEQ multiplex PCR, the repertoire was profiled, and TCRdb retains in-frame clones only, with some absent. Altogether 640,000 or so clones are present, over 11% being singletons, with the ten largest covering just under 0.04%.

The chain uses TRBV29-1 and TRBJ1-1; D remains unclear. The receptor was derived from a man aged 18 to 29 with type 1 diabetes. The sample comprised naive CD4+ T cells from blood. The chain's CDR3 is CSTRTANTEAFF. CDR3 in DNA: TGCAGCACCAGGACGGCGAACACTGAAGCTTTCTTT.